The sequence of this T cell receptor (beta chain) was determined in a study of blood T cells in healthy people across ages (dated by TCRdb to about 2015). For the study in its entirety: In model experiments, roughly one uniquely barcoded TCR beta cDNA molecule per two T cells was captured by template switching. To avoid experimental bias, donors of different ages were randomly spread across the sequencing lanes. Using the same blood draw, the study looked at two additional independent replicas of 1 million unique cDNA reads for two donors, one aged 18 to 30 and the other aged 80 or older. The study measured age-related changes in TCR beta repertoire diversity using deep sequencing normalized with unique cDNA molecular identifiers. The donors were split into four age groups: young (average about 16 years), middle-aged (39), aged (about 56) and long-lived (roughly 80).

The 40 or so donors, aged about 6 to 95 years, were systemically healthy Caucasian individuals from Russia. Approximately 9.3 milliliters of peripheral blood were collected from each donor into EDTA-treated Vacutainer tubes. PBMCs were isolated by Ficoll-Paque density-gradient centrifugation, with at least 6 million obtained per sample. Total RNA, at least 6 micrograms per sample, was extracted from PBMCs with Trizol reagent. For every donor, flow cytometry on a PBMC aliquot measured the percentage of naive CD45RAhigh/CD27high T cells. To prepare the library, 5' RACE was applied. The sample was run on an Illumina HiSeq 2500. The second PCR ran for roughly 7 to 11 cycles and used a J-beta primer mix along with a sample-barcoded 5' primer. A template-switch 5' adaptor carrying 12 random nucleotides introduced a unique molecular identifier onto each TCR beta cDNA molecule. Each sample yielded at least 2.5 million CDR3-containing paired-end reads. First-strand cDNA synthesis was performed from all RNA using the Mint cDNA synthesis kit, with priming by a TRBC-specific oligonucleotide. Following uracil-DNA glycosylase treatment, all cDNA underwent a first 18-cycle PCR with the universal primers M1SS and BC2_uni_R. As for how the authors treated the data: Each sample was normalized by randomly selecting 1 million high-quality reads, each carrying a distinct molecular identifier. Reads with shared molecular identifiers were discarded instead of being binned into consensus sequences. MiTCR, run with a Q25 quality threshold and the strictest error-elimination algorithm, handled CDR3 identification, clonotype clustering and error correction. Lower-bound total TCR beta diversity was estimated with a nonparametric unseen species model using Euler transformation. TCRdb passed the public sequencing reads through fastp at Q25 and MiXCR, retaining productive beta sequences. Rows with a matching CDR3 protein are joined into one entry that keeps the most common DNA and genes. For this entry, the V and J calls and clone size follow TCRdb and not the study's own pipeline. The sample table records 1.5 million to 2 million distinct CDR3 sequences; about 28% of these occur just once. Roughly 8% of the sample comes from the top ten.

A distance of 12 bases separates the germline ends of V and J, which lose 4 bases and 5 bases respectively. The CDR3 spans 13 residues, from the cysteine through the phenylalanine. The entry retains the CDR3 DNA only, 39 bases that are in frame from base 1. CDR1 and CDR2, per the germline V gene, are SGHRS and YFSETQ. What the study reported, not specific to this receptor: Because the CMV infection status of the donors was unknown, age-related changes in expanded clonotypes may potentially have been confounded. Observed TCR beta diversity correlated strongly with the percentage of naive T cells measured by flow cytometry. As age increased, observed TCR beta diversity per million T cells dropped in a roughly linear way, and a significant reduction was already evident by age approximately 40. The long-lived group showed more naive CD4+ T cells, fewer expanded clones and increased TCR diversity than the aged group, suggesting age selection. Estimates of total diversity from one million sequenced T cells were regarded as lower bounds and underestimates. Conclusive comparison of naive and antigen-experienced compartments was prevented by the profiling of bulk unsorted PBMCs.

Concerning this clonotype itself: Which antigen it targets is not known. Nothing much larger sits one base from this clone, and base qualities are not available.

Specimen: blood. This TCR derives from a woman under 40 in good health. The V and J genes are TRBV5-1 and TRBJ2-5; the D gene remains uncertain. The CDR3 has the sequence CASSTIFRETQYF. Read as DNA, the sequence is TGCGCCAGCAGCACCATTTTCCGGGAGACCCAGTACTTC.